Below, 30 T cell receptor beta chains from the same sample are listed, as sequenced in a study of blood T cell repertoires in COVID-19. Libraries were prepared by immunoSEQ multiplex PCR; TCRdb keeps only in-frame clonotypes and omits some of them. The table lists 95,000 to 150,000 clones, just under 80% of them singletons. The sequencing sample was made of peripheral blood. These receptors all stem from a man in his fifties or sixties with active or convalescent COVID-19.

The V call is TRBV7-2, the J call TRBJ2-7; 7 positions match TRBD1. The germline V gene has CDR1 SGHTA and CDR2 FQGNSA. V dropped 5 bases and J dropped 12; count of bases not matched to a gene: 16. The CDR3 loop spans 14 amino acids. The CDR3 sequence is CASSPNRGRGPAYF. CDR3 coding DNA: TGTGCCAGCAGCCCAAACAGGGGCCGGGGCCCGGCGTACTTC.

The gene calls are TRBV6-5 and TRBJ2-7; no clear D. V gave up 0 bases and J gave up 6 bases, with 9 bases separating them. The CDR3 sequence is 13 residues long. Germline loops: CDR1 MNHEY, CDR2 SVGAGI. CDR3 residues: CASSYSMGLEQYF. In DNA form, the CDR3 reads TGTGCCAGCAGTTACTCGATGGGCCTCGAGCAGTACTTC.

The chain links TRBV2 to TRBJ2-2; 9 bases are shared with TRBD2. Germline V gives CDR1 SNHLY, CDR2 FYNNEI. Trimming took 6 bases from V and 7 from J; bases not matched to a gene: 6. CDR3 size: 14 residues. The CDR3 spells CASSPLAGDGELFF. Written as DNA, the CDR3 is TGTGCCAGCAGCCCCTTAGCGGGAGACGGGGAGCTGTTTTTT.

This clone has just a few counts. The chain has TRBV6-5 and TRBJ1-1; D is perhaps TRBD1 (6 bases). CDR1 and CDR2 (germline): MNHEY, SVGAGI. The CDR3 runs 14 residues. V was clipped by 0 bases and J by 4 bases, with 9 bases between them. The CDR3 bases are TGTGCCAGCAGTTACTCGGGAGGGGGCACTGAAGCTTTCTTT. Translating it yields CASSYSGGGTEAFF.

CDR3 residues: CAISGLAGGGNEQFF. Here the CDR3 DNA reads TGTGCCATCAGTGGTCTAGCGGGAGGCGGGAATGAGCAGTTCTTC. The chain is built from TRBV10-3 and TRBJ2-1; 11 bases align to TRBD2. V was pared by 4 bases and J by 7 bases, with 6 bases of the junction left unmatched. Per germline, CDR1 ENHRY and CDR2 SYGVKD. The CDR3 runs to 15 residues.

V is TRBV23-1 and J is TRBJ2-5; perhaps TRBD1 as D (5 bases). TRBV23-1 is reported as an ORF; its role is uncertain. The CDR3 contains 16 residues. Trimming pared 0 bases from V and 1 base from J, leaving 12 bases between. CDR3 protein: CASSQSRQGIQETQYF. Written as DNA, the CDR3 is TGCGCCAGCAGTCAATCGAGGCAGGGTATCCAAGAGACCCAGTACTTC.

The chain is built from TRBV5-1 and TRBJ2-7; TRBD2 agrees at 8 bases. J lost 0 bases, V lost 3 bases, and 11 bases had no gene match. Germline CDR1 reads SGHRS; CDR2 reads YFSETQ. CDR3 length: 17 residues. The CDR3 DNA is TGCGCCAGCAGCTCCGGGGGGGGCCGATTACCCTCCTACGAGCAGTACTTC. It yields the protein CASSSGGGRLPSYEQYF.

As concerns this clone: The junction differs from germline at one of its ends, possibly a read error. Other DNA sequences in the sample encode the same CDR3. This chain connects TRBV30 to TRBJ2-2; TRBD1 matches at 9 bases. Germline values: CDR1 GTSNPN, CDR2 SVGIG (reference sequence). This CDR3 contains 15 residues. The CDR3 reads CAWSLTGGYTGELFF. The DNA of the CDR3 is TGTGCCTGGAGTCTAACAGGGGGCTACACCGGAGAGCTGTTTTTT.

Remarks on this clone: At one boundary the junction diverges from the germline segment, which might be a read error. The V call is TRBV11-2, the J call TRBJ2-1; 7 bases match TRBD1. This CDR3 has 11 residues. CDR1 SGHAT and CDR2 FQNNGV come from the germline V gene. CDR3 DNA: TGTGCCAGCAGCAGCCGGGACAGCCGGCTCTTC. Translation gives CASSSRDSRLF.

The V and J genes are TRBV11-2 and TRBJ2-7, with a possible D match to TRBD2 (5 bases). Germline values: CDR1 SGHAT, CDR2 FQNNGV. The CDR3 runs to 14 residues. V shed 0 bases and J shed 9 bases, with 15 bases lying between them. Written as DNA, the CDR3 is TGTGCCAGCAGCTTAGATGGAGTCCCTGCGGGGCAGTACTTC. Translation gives CASSLDGVPAGQYF.

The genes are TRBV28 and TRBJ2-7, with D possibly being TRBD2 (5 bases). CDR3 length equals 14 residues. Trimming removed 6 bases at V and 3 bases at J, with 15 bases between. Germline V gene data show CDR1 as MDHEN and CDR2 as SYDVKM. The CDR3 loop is CASSTPSGYYEQYF. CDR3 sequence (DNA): TGTGCCAGCAGCACCCCCAGCGGATACTACGAGCAGTACTTC.

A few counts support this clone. The CDR3: CASSFFRDNEQFF. The CDR3 coding sequence is TGTGCCAGCAGTTTTTTCAGGGACAATGAGCAGTTCTTC. The rearrangement joins TRBV12-3 or TRBV12-4 to TRBJ2-1; TRBD1 is a possible D gene (5 bases). The CDR3 is 13 amino acids. V was shortened by 3 bases and J by 5 bases, with 8 bases between the two germline ends.

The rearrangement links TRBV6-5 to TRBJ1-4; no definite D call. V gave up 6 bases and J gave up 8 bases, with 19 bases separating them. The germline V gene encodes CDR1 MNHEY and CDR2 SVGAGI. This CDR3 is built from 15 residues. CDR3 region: CASRPRQSHGEKLFF. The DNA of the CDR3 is TGTGCCAGCAGACCCCGACAAAGCCATGGGGAAAAACTGTTTTTT.

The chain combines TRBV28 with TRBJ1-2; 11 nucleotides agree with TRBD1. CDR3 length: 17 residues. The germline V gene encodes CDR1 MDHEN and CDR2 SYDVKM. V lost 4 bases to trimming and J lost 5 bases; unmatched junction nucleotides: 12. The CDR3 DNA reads TGTGCCAGCAGTTCACCGTCGGGGGACAGGGGGTTTTATGGCTACACCTTC. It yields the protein CASSSPSGDRGFYGYTF.

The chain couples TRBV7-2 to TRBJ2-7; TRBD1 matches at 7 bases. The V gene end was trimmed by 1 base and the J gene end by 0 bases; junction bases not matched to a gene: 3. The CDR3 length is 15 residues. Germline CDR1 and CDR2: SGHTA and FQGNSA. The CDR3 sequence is CASSLVAGGSYEQYF. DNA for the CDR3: TGTGCCAGCAGCTTAGTAGCAGGGGGCTCCTACGAGCAGTACTTC.

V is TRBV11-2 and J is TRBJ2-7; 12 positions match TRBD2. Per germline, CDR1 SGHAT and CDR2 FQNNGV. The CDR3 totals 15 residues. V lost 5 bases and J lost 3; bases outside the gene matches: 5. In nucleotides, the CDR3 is TGTGCCAGCAGCCTATGGACTAGCGGGATCTACGAGCAGTACTTC. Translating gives CASSLWTSGIYEQYF.

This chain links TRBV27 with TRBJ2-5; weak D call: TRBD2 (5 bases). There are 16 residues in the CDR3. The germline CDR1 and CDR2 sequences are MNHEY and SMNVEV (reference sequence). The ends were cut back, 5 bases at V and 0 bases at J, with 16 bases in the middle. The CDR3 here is CASSRPGEINQETQYF. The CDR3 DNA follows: TGTGCCAGCAGTCGACCCGGGGAGATCAACCAAGAGACCCAGTACTTC.

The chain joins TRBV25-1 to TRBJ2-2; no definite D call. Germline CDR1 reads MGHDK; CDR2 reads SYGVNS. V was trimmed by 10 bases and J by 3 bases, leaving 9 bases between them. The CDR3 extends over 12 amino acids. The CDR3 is CATRGYTGELFF. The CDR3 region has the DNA TGTGCCACCCGAGGTTACACCGGGGAGCTGTTTTTT.

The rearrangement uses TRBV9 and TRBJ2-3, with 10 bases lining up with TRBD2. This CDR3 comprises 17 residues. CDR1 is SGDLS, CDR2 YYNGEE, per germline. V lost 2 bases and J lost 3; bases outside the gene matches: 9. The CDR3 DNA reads TGTGCCAGCAGCGTTTTCCCTAGCGGGAGTGGAACAGATACGCAGTATTTT. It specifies CASSVFPSGSGTDTQYF.

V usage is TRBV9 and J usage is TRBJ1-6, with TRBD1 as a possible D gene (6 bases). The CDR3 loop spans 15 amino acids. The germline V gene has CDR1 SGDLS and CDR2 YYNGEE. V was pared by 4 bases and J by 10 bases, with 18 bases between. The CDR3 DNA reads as TGTGCCAGCAGCCCCATGGGGGGGGCTAGCTCACCCCTCCACTTT. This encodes CASSPMGGASSPLHF.

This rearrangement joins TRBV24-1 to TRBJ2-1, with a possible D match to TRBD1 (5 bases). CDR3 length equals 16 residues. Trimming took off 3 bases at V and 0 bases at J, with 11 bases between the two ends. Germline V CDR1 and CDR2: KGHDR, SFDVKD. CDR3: CATSDPSTASYNEQFF. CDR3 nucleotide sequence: TGTGCCACCAGTGATCCGTCGACAGCCTCCTACAATGAGCAGTTCTTC.

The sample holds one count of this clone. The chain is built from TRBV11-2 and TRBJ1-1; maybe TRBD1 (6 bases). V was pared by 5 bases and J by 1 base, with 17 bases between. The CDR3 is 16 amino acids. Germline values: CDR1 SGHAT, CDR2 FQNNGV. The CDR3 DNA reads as TGTGCCAGCAGCCTACTCTTGGGACAAGGGAACACTGAAGCTTTCTTT. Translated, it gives CASSLLLGQGNTEAFF.

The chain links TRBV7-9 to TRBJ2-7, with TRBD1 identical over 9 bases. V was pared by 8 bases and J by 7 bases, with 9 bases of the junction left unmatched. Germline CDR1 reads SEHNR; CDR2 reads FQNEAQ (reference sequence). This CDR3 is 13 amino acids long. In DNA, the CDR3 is TGTGCCAGCGATCTCGACAGGGGGGGAGAGCAGTACTTC. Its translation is CASDLDRGGEQYF.

The CDR3 nucleotides read TGCAGTGCCCAGTACCAAGAGACCCAGTACTTC. This sequence encodes CSAQYQETQYF. The V and J genes are TRBV20-1 and TRBJ2-5; D unresolved. The CDR3 totals 11 residues. The V gene's germline CDR1 is DFQATT and CDR2 SNEGSKA (reference sequence). Deletions cut 6 bases from V and 0 bases from J, with 5 bases between.

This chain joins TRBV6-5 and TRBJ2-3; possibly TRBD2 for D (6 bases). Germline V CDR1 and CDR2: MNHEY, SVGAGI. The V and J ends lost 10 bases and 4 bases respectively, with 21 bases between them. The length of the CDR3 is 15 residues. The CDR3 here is CATSKRAEGSDTQYF. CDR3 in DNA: TGTGCCACCTCAAAGAGGGCGGAGGGGTCAGATACGCAGTATTTT.

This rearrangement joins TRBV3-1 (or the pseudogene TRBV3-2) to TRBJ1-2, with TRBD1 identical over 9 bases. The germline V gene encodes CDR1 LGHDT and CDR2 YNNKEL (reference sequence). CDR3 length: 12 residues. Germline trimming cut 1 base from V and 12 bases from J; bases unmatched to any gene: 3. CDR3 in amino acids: CASSQVGQGDTF. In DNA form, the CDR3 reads TGTGCCAGCAGCCAAGTGGGACAGGGCGACACCTTC.

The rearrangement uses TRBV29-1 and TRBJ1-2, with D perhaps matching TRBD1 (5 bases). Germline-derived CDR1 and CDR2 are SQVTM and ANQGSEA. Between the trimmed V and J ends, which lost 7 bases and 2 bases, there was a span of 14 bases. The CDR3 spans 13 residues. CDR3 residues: CSAEGGGNYGYTF. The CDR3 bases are TGCAGCGCAGAGGGTGGGGGGAACTATGGCTACACCTTC.

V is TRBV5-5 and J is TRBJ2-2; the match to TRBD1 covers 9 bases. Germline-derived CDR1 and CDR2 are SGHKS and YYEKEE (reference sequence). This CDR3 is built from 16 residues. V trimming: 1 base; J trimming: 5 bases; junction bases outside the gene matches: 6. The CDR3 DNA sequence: TGTGCCAGCAGCTTGCCGGGGACAGGGATAACCGGGGAGCTGTTTTTT. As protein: CASSLPGTGITGELFF.

CDR3 in amino acids: CASSWPGFGNTIYF. Here the CDR3 DNA reads TGCGCCAGCAGCTGGCCAGGGTTTGGAAACACCATATATTTT. The chain couples TRBV5-1 to TRBJ1-3; maybe TRBD1 (5 bases). Deletions cut 3 bases from V and 3 bases from J, with 10 bases between. The CDR3 totals 14 residues. Germline CDR1 reads SGHRS; CDR2 reads YFSETQ.

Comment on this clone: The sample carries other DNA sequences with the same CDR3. In DNA, the CDR3 is TGTGCCAGCAGCCTGGACAGTAATCAGCCCCAGCATTTT. Translation: CASSLDSNQPQHF. The genes are TRBV5-5 and TRBJ1-5; a possible D gene is TRBD1 (6 bases). CDR1 is SGHKS, CDR2 YYEKEE, per germline (reference sequence). CDR3 length: 13 amino acids. V lost 4 bases and J lost 4, with 9 bases in between.